The TCR beta chain under discussion was sequenced for a study of regulatory T cells in long-lasting Graves disease. The wider study: To qualify as persistent, Graves' disease required over 5 years of antithyroid drugs with positive TSH receptor antibodies.

As to time point: persistent/refractory GD, antithyroid drugs over 5 years with positive TRAb. RNA extracted from PBMCs served as the sequencing template. Findings and caveats of the study: Persistent Graves' patients showed a TCR diversity that was lower than that of newly diagnosed ones.

Combining iRepertoire HTBI primers with Arm-PCR of CDR3 regions, the authors built TCR beta libraries. MiXCR, run by TCRdb on the multiplex PCR reads, gives a single entry per CDR3 protein. Among 350,000 to 450,000 distinct CDR3 sequences, approximately 22% were seen once, and the ten largest hold around an eighth. This clonotype showed up just a few times. The antigen is undetermined. The source of this sequence is a female donor with Graves disease. The input for sequencing was peripheral blood mononuclear cells (PBMCs), taken when the disease was refractory, from a patient treated with antithyroid drugs.

The CDR3 is CASSLTLDYGYTF. The CDR3 nucleotides are TGTGCCAGCAGCCTAACTCTTGACTATGGCTACACCTTC. The chain couples TRBV5-6 to TRBJ1-2, with D unclear. CDR1 is SGHDT, CDR2 YYEEEE, per germline. V gave up 4 bases and J gave up 3 bases, with 10 bases separating them. This CDR3 spans 13 amino acids. The full variable domain, its missing parts supplied by reference TRBV5-6 and TRBJ1-2, is DAGVTQSPTHLIKTRGQQVTLRCSPKSGHDTVSWYQQALGQGPQFIFQYYEEEERQRGNFPDRFSGHQFPNYSSELNVNALLLGDSALYLCASSLTLDYGYTFGSGTRLTVV.